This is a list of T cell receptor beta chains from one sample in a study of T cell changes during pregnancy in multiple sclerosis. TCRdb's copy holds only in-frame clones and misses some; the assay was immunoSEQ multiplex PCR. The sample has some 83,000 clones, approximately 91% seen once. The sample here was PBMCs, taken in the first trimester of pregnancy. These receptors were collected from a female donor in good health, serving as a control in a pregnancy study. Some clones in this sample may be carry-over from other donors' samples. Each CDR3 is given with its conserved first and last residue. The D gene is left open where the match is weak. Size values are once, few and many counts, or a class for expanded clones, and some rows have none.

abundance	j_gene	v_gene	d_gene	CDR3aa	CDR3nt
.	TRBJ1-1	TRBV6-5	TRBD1	CASSYQLGTENTEAFF	TGTGCCAGCAGTTACCAACTCGGGACAGAGAACACTGAAGCTTTCTTT
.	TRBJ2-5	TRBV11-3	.	CASSRGFSQETQYF	TGTGCCAGCAGCCGGGGGTTTAGCCAAGAGACCCAGTACTTC
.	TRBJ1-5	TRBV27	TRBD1	CASSRRDRSRYSNQPQHF	TGTGCCAGCAGCCGGCGGGACAGGTCTCGCTATAGCAATCAGCCCCAGCATTTT
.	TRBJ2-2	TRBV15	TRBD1	CATSSSGTGYTGELFF	TGTGCCACCAGTTCCTCCGGGACAGGGTACACCGGGGAGCTGTTTTTT
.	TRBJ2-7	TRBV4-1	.	CASSPGTNYEQYF	TGCGCCAGCAGCCCTGGAACTAACTACGAGCAGTACTTC
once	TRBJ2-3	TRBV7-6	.	CASSLAFRASSADTQYF	TGTGCCAGCAGCTTAGCGTTTCGGGCTAGCTCCGCAGATACGCAGTATTTT
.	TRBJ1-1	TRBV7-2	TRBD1	CASSLEGAHEAFF	TGTGCCAGCAGCTTAGAGGGGGCCCATGAAGCTTTCTTT
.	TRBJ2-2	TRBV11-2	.	CASSLRRPNTGELFF	TGTGCCAGCAGCTTACGGAGACCAAACACCGGGGAGCTGTTTTTT
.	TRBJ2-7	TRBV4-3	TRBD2	CASSQGTRISYEQYF	TGCGCCAGCAGCCAAGGGACTAGAATTTCCTACGAGCAGTACTTC
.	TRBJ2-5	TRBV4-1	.	CASSLGLVGETQYF	TGCGCCAGCAGCCTAGGACTTGTAGGGGAGACCCAGTACTTC
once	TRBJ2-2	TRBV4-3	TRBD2	CASSQASSGRGTGELFF	TGCGCCAGCAGCCAAGCGTCTAGCGGGAGGGGTACCGGGGAGCTGTTTTTT
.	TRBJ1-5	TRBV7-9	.	CASSLMSGTADQPQHF	TGTGCCAGCAGCTTAATGTCGGGTACGGCCGATCAGCCCCAGCATTTT
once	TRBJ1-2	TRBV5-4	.	CASSLEQDGYTF	TGTGCCAGCAGCTTGGAACAGGACGGCTACACCTTC
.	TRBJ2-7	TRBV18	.	CASSLAGSYEQYF	TGTGCCAGCTCACTGGCGGGCTCCTACGAGCAGTACTTC
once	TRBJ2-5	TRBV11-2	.	CASSPAGIKETQYF	TGTGCCAGCAGCCCCGCCGGGATTAAAGAGACCCAGTACTTC
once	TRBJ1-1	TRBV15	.	CATSRGGVINTEAFF	TGTGCCACCAGCAGAGGGGGGGTGATTAACACTGAAGCTTTCTTT
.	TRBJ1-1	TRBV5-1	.	CASSRRAAEAFF	TGCGCCAGCAGCCGGAGGGCAGCTGAAGCTTTCTTT
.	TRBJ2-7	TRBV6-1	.	CASMGGAYEQYF	TGTGCCAGCATGGGTGGAGCCTACGAGCAGTACTTC
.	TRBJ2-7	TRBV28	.	CASSLMAGIGYEQYF	TGTGCCAGCAGTTTAATGGCAGGTATAGGCTACGAGCAGTACTTC
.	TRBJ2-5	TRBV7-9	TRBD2	CASSSYLAGVGETQYF	TGTGCCAGCAGCTCTTATTTAGCGGGAGTAGGAGAGACCCAGTACTTC
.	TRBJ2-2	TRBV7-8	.	CASSLSDRGARSGYNTGELFF	TGTGCCAGCAGCTTATCCGACCGGGGGGCACGTAGCGGGTATAACACCGGGGAGCTGTTTTTT
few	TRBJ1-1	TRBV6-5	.	CASRRVMNTEAFF	TGTGCCAGCAGGAGAGTTATGAACACTGAAGCTTTCTTT
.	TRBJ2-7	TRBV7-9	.	CASSLGPDSGTPYEQYF	TGTGCCAGCAGCTTAGGTCCAGACTCGGGAACCCCCTACGAGCAGTACTTC
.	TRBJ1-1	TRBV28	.	CASSGRGTHTEAFF	TGTGCCAGCAGTGGACGGGGGACGCACACTGAAGCTTTCTTT
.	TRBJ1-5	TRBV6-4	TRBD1	CASSGQGRRLGNQPQHF	TGTGCCAGCAGTGGACAGGGAAGAAGATTGGGGAATCAGCCCCAGCATTTT
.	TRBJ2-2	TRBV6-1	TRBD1	CASRRGHRAGELFF	TGTGCCAGCAGAAGGGGGCATAGGGCCGGGGAGCTGTTTTTT
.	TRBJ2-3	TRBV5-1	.	CASSLALQGSTDTQYF	TGCGCCAGCAGCTTGGCGTTGCAGGGAAGCACAGATACGCAGTATTTT
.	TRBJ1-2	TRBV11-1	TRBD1	CASSLNPGTAVTF	TGTGCCAGCAGCTTAAATCCCGGGACAGCTGTCACCTTC
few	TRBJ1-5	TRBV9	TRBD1	CASSAGTGYQPQHF	TGTGCCAGCAGCGCCGGGACAGGGTATCAGCCCCAGCATTTT
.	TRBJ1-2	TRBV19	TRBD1	CASSTGTGNYGYTF	TGTGCCAGTAGTACCGGGACAGGGAACTATGGCTACACCTTC
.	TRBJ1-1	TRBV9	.	CASKGGSAFF	TGTGCCAGCAAAGGGGGATCAGCTTTCTTT
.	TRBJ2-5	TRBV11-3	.	CASSLGASAQETQYF	TGTGCCAGCAGCTTAGGGGCTAGCGCCCAAGAGACCCAGTACTTC